This passage covers 24 T cell receptor beta chains from one sample sequenced in a study of control samples from healthy donors and cancer patients. The repertoire was sequenced with immunoSEQ multiplex PCR; TCRdb's copy has only in-frame clones and lacks some. Among more than 75,000 clones listed, over 85% were seen once. The sequenced sample was blood. These receptors originate from a man aged 45-60 years in good health.

This rearrangement joins TRBV6-5 to TRBJ2-5, with a possible D match to TRBD1 (5 bases). Germline values: CDR1 MNHEY, CDR2 SVGAGI. Deletions cut 5 bases from V and 1 base from J, with 11 bases between. This CDR3 contains 14 residues. CDR3 DNA: TGTGCCAGCAGTCCAGGGTCCCTCCAAGAGACCCAGTACTTC. It translates to CASSPGSLQETQYF.

J is TRBJ1-1 and V is TRBV19, with 8 positions matching TRBD1. The CDR3 totals 14 residues. CDR1 and CDR2 (germline): LNHDA, SQIVND (reference sequence). The junction had 6 bases not matched to a gene; V was cut back by 3 bases and J by 6 bases. Here the CDR3 reads CASSMTGAGAEAFF. CDR3 DNA sequence: TGTGCCAGTAGTATGACAGGGGCCGGGGCTGAAGCTTTCTTT. Full variable domain (outside the CDR3, taken from reference TRBV19 and TRBJ1-1): DGGITQSPKYLFRKEGQNVTLSCEQNLNHDAMYWYRQDPGQGLRLIYYSQIVNDFQKGDIAEGYSVSREKKESFPLTVTSAQKNPTAFYLCASSMTGAGAEAFFGQGTRLTVV.

The chain joins TRBV21-1 to TRBJ2-5; TRBD1 was called by the table and not checked on the DNA. TRBV21-1 is noted as a pseudogene. The CDR3 length is 14 residues. CDR3 loop: CASSEQDRGKTQYF. The DNA of the CDR3 is TGTGCCAGCAGCGAACAGGACAGGGGGAAGACCCAGTACTTC.

The V and J genes are TRBV6-1 and TRBJ1-5, with D possibly being TRBD1 (5 bases). CDR3 length: 14 residues. The V and J ends lost 0 bases and 5 bases respectively, with 8 bases between them. The germline V gene has CDR1 MNHNS and CDR2 SASEGT. CDR3 in amino acids: CASSEAWGDQPQHF. The CDR3 coding sequence is TGTGCCAGCAGTGAAGCTTGGGGGGATCAGCCCCAGCATTTT.

For the CDR3, the DNA is TGTGCCAGTAGTATAGGTCCTACTAGCGTCAACAATGAGCAGTTCTTC. Protein sequence: CASSIGPTSVNNEQFF. The chain recombines TRBV19 with TRBJ2-1; 7 bases are a match to TRBD2. Germline trimming cut 1 base from V and 5 bases from J; bases unmatched to any gene: 8. This CDR3 has 16 residues. Germline loops: CDR1 LNHDA, CDR2 SQIVND (reference sequence). Looking up the rest from reference TRBV19 and TRBJ2-1 gives the full variable domain: DGGITQSPKYLFRKEGQNVTLSCEQNLNHDAMYWYRQDPGQGLRLIYYSQIVNDFQKGDIAEGYSVSREKKESFPLTVTSAQKNPTAFYLCASSIGPTSVNNEQFFGPGTRLTVL.

CDR3 nucleotide sequence: TGCGCCAGCAGCTCACAGGGTTACGAGCAGTACTTC. Encoded protein: CASSSQGYEQYF. The J gene is TRBJ2-7, the V gene TRBV5-1; perhaps TRBD1 as D (6 bases). The ends were cut back, 3 bases at V and 4 bases at J, with 8 bases in the middle. This CDR3 comprises 12 residues. CDR1 is SGHRS, CDR2 YFSETQ, per germline.

The rearrangement links TRBV5-6 to TRBJ2-5; D is undetermined. V was cut by 4 bases and J by 5 bases, with 12 bases left in between. The CDR3 length is 13 residues. CDR1 and CDR2 from the germline V gene are SGHDT and YYEEEE. The CDR3 loop reads CASSLWPPETQYF. The CDR3 DNA reads as TGTGCCAGCAGCCTGTGGCCCCCGGAGACCCAGTACTTC.

V is TRBV24-1 and J is TRBJ2-7; no definite D call. This CDR3 region has 16 residues. The germline gives CDR1 KGHDR, CDR2 SFDVKD. The V end lost 3 bases, the J end lost 8 bases, and 22 bases lay between the germline ends. CDR3 amino acids: CATSDHRLDGGMKQYF. CDR3 nucleotides: TGTGCCACCAGTGATCACCGATTGGACGGCGGAATGAAGCAGTACTTC.

The J gene is TRBJ1-5, the V gene TRBV5-5; 10 bases match TRBD1. Germline V gives CDR1 SGHKS, CDR2 YYEKEE (reference sequence). This CDR3 comprises 16 residues. V lost 2 bases, J lost 7 bases, and 9 bases stayed unmatched. CDR3 in DNA: TGTGCCAGCAGCTTATTGACAGGGGGCGGGGAACAGCCCCAGCATTTT. Its protein is CASSLLTGGGEQPQHF.

This clone is a singleton in its sample. The chain uses TRBV19 and TRBJ1-2; D ambiguous. The CDR3 has 14 amino acids. V was cut by 6 bases and J by 5 bases, with 16 bases left in between. Germline lookup yields CDR1 LNHDA and CDR2 SQIVND (reference sequence). The DNA of the CDR3 is TGTGCCAGTAGCCAAGTGGCTCGGGCTTATGGCTACACCTTC. It encodes CASSQVARAYGYTF.

The chain joins TRBV7-2 to TRBJ2-5; the D gene is possibly TRBD1 (5 bases). V was clipped by 3 bases and J by 5 bases, with 10 bases between them. Germline V gene lookup returns CDR1 SGHTA and CDR2 FQGNSA. The length of the CDR3 is 13 residues. The chain's CDR3 is CASSFWGRETQYF. As DNA, the CDR3 is TGTGCCAGCAGCTTTTGGGGCCGGGAGACCCAGTACTTC.

The chain recombines TRBV18 with TRBJ2-7; TRBD1 agrees at 9 bases. The germline gives CDR1 KGHSH, CDR2 LQKENI. The CDR3 contains 16 residues. Trimming took 1 base from V and 3 from J; bases not matched to a gene: 7. The CDR3 loop is CASSPLLGQGSYEQYF. For the CDR3, the DNA is TGTGCCAGCTCACCACTCCTGGGACAGGGTAGCTACGAGCAGTACTTC.

The rearrangement links TRBV6-5 to TRBJ2-5; D is unresolved. The CDR3 consists of 14 residues. Germline values: CDR1 MNHEY, CDR2 SVGAGI. Trimming removed 0 bases from V and 2 bases from J, with 7 bases in between. This CDR3 reads CASSYSERQETQYF. The CDR3 coding sequence is TGTGCCAGCAGTTACTCGGAGAGGCAAGAGACCCAGTACTTC.

This sequence joins TRBV24-1 and TRBJ1-2; 9 bases line up with TRBD1. J lost 4 bases, V lost 3 bases, and 2 bases had no gene match. This CDR3 comprises 14 residues. Germline CDR1 and CDR2: KGHDR and SFDVKD. The CDR3 here is CATSDADRGYGYTF. The CDR3 coding sequence is TGTGCCACCAGTGATGCGGACAGGGGCTATGGCTACACCTTC.

CDR3 sequence (DNA): TGTGCCAGCAGTCGTGACAGTTATGAGCAGTTCTTC. This gives the protein CASSRDSYEQFF. The V and J genes are TRBV14 and TRBJ2-1; D perhaps matches TRBD1 (5 bases). V was trimmed by 6 bases and J by 8 bases, leaving 11 bases between them. The V gene's germline CDR1 is SGHDN and CDR2 FVKESK. This CDR3 is built from 12 residues.

CDR3 protein: CASSLSDAGTGELFF. CDR3 sequence (DNA): TGTGCCAGCAGCTTGTCTGATGCGGGTACCGGGGAGCTGTTTTTT. The chain employs TRBV13 and TRBJ2-2; possibly TRBD2 for D (5 bases). Germline V gives CDR1 PRHDT, CDR2 FYEKMQ (reference sequence). CDR3 length: 15 residues. Deletions cut 3 bases from V and 5 bases from J, with 13 bases between.

The genes are TRBV19 and TRBJ2-1, with unresolved D. The V and J ends lost 7 bases and 9 bases respectively, with 10 bases between them. CDR1 and CDR2 (germline): LNHDA, SQIVND (reference sequence). CDR3 size: 11 residues. The CDR3 reads CASTYRTEQFF. Written as DNA, the CDR3 is TGTGCCAGTACCTACAGAACTGAGCAGTTCTTC.

This clone was found once. This rearrangement joins TRBV7-9 to TRBJ2-7; perhaps D is TRBD1 or TRBD2 (5 bases each). This CDR3 contains 17 residues. With 5 bases removed from V and 2 bases from J, the gap between germline ends came to 22 bases. CDR1 and CDR2 from the germline V gene are SEHNR and FQNEAQ (reference sequence). The CDR3 here is CASSPTTWGSAAYEQYF. In DNA, the CDR3 is TGTGCCAGCAGCCCTACCACATGGGGGTCAGCGGCCTACGAGCAGTACTTC.

The rearrangement uses TRBV18 and TRBJ2-2; D unclear. V was clipped by 6 bases and J by 0 bases, with 11 bases between them. This CDR3 comprises 15 residues. Germline CDR1 and CDR2: KGHSH and LQKENI. CDR3: CASSLNTANTGELFF. The CDR3 DNA is TGTGCCAGCTCCCTTAACACCGCGAACACCGGGGAGCTGTTTTTT.

V usage is TRBV19 and J usage is TRBJ2-2, with 7 positions matching TRBD1. This CDR3 is 14 amino acids long. Germline V CDR1 and CDR2: LNHDA, SQIVND (reference sequence). The junction had 3 bases not matched to a gene; V was cut back by 4 bases and J by 4 bases. The chain's CDR3 is CASSTGQFTGELFF. The CDR3 DNA sequence: TGTGCCAGTAGTACGGGACAGTTCACCGGGGAGCTGTTTTTT.

This chain joins TRBV11-3 and TRBJ2-3, with D perhaps given as TRBD1 or TRBD2 (6 bases each). This CDR3 is built from 14 residues. V lost 1 base and J lost 4, with 9 bases in between. Germline V gene sequence: CDR1 SGHNT, CDR2 YENEEA. CDR3 bases: TGTGCCAGCAGCTTAGTAAGGGGGGCAGATACGCAGTATTTT. As protein: CASSLVRGADTQYF.

The rearrangement uses TRBV28 and TRBJ1-5; D not resolved. V dropped 4 bases and J dropped 4 bases, with 5 bases sitting between them. Germline-derived CDR1 and CDR2 are MDHEN and SYDVKM. The CDR3 sequence is 12 residues long. The CDR3 reads CASSSGNQPQHF. The CDR3 bases are TGTGCCAGCAGTTCTGGGAATCAGCCCCAGCATTTT.

The rearrangement joins TRBV6-5 to TRBJ1-2; 7 bases agree with TRBD1. There are 15 residues in the CDR3. V gave up 5 bases and J gave up 6 bases; unmatched junction bases: 12. The germline V gene encodes CDR1 MNHEY and CDR2 SVGAGI. The CDR3 DNA sequence: TGTGCCAGCAGTCTCCGACAGGGAGCTATGGATGGCTACACCTTC. It encodes CASSLRQGAMDGYTF.

J is TRBJ2-5 and V is TRBV18, with TRBD1 identical over 11 bases. J gave up 4 bases and V 0 bases, and 4 bases lay outside the gene matches. The CDR3 has 16 amino acids. CDR1 and CDR2 (germline): KGHSH, LQKENI. CDR3 protein: CASSPPGTGGPETQYF. The DNA for the CDR3 is TGTGCCAGCTCACCACCTGGGACAGGGGGACCAGAGACCCAGTACTTC.